This entry is about one TCR beta chain. In the original analysis: The assay estimated nucleated cells by amplifying reference gene primers. Using immunoSEQ multiplex PCR, the repertoire was profiled, and TCRdb retains in-frame clones only, with some absent. That table furnishes V, J and clone size, whereas the DNA furnished D and trimming. The sample yields 430,000 or so clones, roughly 90% seen once. CDR1 and CDR2 (germline): PRHDT, FYEKMQ (reference sequence). The CDR3 runs 13 residues. V shed 5 bases, J shed 4 bases, and the junction held 3 bases outside the gene matches. The data were taken from a study of blood T cell repertoires in COVID-19.

This clonotype was obtained from a young man with COVID-19, enrolled during active disease. The gene calls are TRBV13 and TRBJ1-1, with 8 positions matching TRBD1. Sample: peripheral blood. The CDR3 DNA follows: TGTGCCAGCAGCGCACAGGGGGGCACTGAAGCTTTCTTT. Translation gives CASSAQGGTEAFF.